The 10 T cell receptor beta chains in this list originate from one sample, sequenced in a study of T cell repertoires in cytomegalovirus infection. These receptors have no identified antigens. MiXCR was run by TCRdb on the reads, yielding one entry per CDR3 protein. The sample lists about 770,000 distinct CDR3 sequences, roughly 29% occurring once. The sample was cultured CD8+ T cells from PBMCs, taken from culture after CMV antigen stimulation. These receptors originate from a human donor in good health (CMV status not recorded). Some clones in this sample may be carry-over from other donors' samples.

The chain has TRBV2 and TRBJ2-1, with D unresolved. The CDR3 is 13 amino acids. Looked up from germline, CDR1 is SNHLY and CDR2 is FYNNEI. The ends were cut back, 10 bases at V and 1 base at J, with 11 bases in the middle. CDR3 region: CATTSRSYNEQFF. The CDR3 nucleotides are TGTGCCACTACAAGTAGATCCTACAATGAGCAGTTCTTC.

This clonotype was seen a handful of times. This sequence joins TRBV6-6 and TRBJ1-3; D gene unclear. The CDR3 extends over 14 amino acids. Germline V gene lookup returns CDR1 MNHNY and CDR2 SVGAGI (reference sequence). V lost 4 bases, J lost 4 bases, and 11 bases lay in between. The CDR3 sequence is CASSWEVGGNTIYF. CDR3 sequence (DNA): TGTGCCAGCAGTTGGGAGGTCGGGGGAAACACCATATATTTT.

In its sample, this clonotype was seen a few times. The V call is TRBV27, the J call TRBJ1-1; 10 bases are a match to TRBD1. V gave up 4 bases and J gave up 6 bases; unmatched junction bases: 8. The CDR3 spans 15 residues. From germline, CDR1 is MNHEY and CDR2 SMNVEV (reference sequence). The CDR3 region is CASSYTSGTGAEAFF. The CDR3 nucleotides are TGTGCCAGCAGTTACACCTCCGGGACAGGGGCTGAAGCTTTCTTT.

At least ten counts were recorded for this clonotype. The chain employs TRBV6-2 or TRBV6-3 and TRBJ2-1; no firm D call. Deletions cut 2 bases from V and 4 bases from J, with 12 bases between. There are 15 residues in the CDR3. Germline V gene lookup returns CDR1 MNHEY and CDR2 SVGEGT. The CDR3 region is CASSYEQRQYNEQFF. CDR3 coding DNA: TGTGCCAGCAGTTACGAGCAAAGACAATACAATGAGCAGTTCTTC.

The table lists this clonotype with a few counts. The CDR3 here is CASSSRTDLTDTQYF. CDR3 nucleotides: TGTGCCAGCAGCTCTCGGACGGACCTCACAGATACGCAGTATTTT. The genes are TRBV7-9 and TRBJ2-3; D not certain. V was pared by 4 bases and J by 2 bases, with 13 bases between. The CDR3 runs 15 residues. From germline, CDR1 is SEHNR and CDR2 FQNEAQ (reference sequence).

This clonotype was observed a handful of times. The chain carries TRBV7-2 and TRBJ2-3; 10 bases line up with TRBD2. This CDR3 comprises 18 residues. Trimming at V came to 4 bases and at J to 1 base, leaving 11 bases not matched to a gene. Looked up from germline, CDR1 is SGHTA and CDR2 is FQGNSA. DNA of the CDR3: TGTGCCAGCAGCTCCCCCCCTAGCGGGGGCGCGCGCACAGATACGCAGTATTTT. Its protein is CASSSPPSGGARTDTQYF.

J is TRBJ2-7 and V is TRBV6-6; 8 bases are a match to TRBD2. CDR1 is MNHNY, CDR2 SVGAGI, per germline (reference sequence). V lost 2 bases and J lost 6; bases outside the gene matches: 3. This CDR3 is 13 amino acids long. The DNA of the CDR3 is TGTGCCAGCAGTTACCGGGGGGGGGGCGAGCAGTACTTC. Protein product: CASSYRGGGEQYF.

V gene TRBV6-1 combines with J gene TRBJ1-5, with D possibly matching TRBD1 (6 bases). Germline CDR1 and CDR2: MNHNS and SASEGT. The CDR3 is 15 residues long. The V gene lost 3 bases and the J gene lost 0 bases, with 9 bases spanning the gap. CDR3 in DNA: TGTGCCAGCAGTGAGGGGGCCTTTAGCAATCAGCCCCAGCATTTT. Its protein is CASSEGAFSNQPQHF.

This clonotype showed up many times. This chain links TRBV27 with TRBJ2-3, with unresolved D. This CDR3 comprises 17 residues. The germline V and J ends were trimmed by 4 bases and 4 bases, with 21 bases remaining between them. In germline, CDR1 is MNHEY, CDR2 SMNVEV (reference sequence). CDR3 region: CASSSLIIKFPADTQYF. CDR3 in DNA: TGTGCCAGCAGTTCCCTTATCATTAAATTTCCGGCAGATACGCAGTATTTT.

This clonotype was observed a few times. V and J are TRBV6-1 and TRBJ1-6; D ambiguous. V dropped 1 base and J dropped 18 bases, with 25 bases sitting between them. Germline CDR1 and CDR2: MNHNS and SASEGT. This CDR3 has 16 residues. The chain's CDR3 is CASSEVDTADRPRGHF. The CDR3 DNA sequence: TGTGCCAGCAGTGAAGTGGATACAGCCGACCGTCCCCGGGGCCACTTT.